These T cell receptor beta chains were read from a single sample in a study of blood T cells in healthy people across ages. Each CDR3 protein is one row after TCRdb ran MiXCR on the 5' RACE reads. The data contain 600,000 to 650,000 distinct CDR3 sequences, approximately 59% of them singletons. The sequencing sample was made of blood. These receptors were taken from a man in his fifties or sixties in good health. The CDR3 runs from the conserved cysteine through the conserved F or W. D genes are given only for firm matches. Size is omitted from some rows. Given values are once, few, many or a class for expanded clones.

v_gene,j_gene,abundance,d_gene,CDR3nt,CDR3aa
TRBV29-1,TRBJ2-3,-,TRBD2,TGCAGCGTCCCCGCTAGCGGAAACACAGATACGCAGTATTTT,CSVPASGNTDTQYF
TRBV29-1,TRBJ2-7,few,-,TGCAGCGTAAAGCAGGAAACCTACGAGCAGTACTTC,CSVKQETYEQYF
TRBV7-2,TRBJ2-1,few,-,TGTGCCAGCAGCTCCCTTCCGGACGGGAGCTCCTACAATGAGCAGTTCTTC,CASSSLPDGSSYNEQFF
TRBV7-9,TRBJ1-4,-,TRBD1,TGTGCCAGCAGCTGGGACAGTTTTGAAAAACTGTTTTTT,CASSWDSFEKLFF
TRBV28,TRBJ2-7,few,TRBD1,TGTGCCAGCAGTTCCTCCGGGACAGCTTCCTACGAGCAGTACTTC,CASSSSGTASYEQYF
TRBV5-4,TRBJ2-1,-,TRBD2,TGTGCCAGCAGCGGGGGACTAGCGGGGCCCGTCAAGGAGCAGTTCTTC,CASSGGLAGPVKEQFF
TRBV7-2,TRBJ2-6,-,-,TGTGCCAGCAGCCAACGACATGCCGGGGCCAACGTCCTGACTTTC,CASSQRHAGANVLTF
TRBV2,TRBJ2-7,-,TRBD1,TGTGCCGCAGGGGGAGACCTCGGCGAGCAGTACTTC,CAAGGDLGEQYF
TRBV18,TRBJ2-5,-,TRBD1,TGTGCCAGCTCACCTCGACAGGGGGCTGAGACCCAGTACTTC,CASSPRQGAETQYF
TRBV12-3/TRBV12-4,TRBJ1-5,few,-,TGTGCCAGCAGTCCCGCTTATAGCAATCAGCCCCAGCATTTT,CASSPAYSNQPQHF
TRBV7-2,TRBJ2-3,-,TRBD2,TGTGCCAGCAGCAAAAGGGGGGGGGTAGCGGGGCGCACAGATACGCAGTATTTT,CASSKRGGVAGRTDTQYF
TRBV9,TRBJ2-5,-,TRBD2,TGTGCCAGCAGCTCAAGACTAGCGGGGAAAGAGACCCAGTACTTC,CASSSRLAGKETQYF
TRBV7-9,TRBJ2-7,few,-,TGTGCCAGCAGCTTGGGGGGAGGGACAGGTTCCTACGAGCAGTACTTC,CASSLGGGTGSYEQYF
TRBV6-5,TRBJ1-1,few,-,TGTGCCAGCAGTTACGCCAGGGGATGGGGCACTGAAGCTTTCTTT,CASSYARGWGTEAFF
TRBV24-1,TRBJ2-1,-,TRBD2,TGTGCCGCGGGACTAGCGGGGGACAATGAGCAGTTCTTC,CAAGLAGDNEQFF
TRBV10-3,TRBJ2-7,-,-,TGTGCCGCGGGCGGGGAAGGGGGCACGACCTACGAGCAGTACTTC,CAAGGEGGTTYEQYF
TRBV13,TRBJ1-2,-,TRBD1,TGCGCCAGCAGCGCACAGGGGGCGAGGCAAAATGGCTACACCTTC,CASSAQGARQNGYTF
TRBV5-4,TRBJ2-1,-,TRBD2,TGTGCCAGCAGCGCCGGGCTAGCGGGGGTCGAGAATGAGCAGTTCTTC,CASSAGLAGVENEQFF
TRBV20-1,TRBJ1-2,few,-,TGCAGTGCTAGAGATCGACGGGGGCTCGTCTATGGCTACACCTTC,CSARDRRGLVYGYTF
TRBV20-1,TRBJ1-1,-,-,TGCAGTGCTAGGGTGGGCGGGGGTCTGAACACTGAAGCTTTCTTT,CSARVGGGLNTEAFF
TRBV6-5,TRBJ2-7,few,TRBD1,TGTGCCAGCAGTAGATTGACAGGGGGAGCGTACGAGCAGTACTTC,CASSRLTGGAYEQYF
TRBV5-1,TRBJ1-4,-,-,TGCGCCAGCAGCTTGGAGATAGGGGGTAATGAAAAACTGTTTTTT,CASSLEIGGNEKLFF
TRBV4-1,TRBJ2-5,-,TRBD1,TGCGCCAGCAGCCAAACCGGGACAGGGGGCGGAGAGGCCCAGTACTTC,CASSQTGTGGGEAQYF
TRBV20-1,TRBJ2-1,-,TRBD2,TGCAGTGCACATTTACTAGCGGGGGGCCTTAATGAGCAGTTCTTC,CSAHLLAGGLNEQFF